This T cell receptor (beta chain) was retrieved from a study of cytomegalovirus exposure and HLA in healthy donors. Points from the study as a whole: Per published accounts, TCR beta sequences correctly predicted the HLA-A and HLA-B alleles of most subjects. In a later analysis, the majority of CMV-associated beta chains seemingly showed HLA restriction. Indistinguishable V segments, including TRBV6-2 and TRBV6-3, were excluded.

Turning to this clone: The antigen is unknown.

The CDR3 is 15 residues long. The germline V gene has CDR1 LGHNA and CDR2 YNFKEQ. The ends were cut back, 2 bases at V and 3 bases at J, with 14 bases in the middle. Those who donated were healthy bone marrow donors. The primer mix had 60 Vbeta and 13 Jbeta primers. Sequencing used immunoSEQ multiplex PCR; TCRdb keeps in-frame clones, though not all of them. The repertoire table contains tens of thousands of clones. The TCR comes from a woman in her thirties in good health and CMV-seronegative. V is TRBV4-2 and J is TRBJ2-7; D is possibly TRBD2 (6 bases). Sequenced sample: PBMCs. The CDR3 sequence is CASSQYQGSGYEQYF. Here the CDR3 DNA reads TGTGCCAGCAGCCAATACCAGGGTAGCGGCTACGAGCAGTACTTC.